One sample yielded the 18 T cell receptor beta chains listed below, sequenced in a study of T cell responses to AZD1222 COVID-19 vaccine. Only in-frame clones appear in the TCRdb table, and some are missing; sequencing was by immunoSEQ multiplex PCR. The sample has fewer than 130,000 clones, less than 95% seen once; the top ten hold roughly 7.8%. Sequencing used peripheral blood, obtained on day 0 of AZD1222 vaccination. The receptor set was obtained from an adult in good health.

Only one count was recorded for this clone. V and J are TRBV7-9 and TRBJ2-1; 13 positions match TRBD2. The J segment lost 4 bases and the V segment lost 4 bases, leaving 10 bases of the junction unmatched. The CDR3 contains 18 residues. Germline V gene data show CDR1 as SEHNR and CDR2 as FQNEAQ (reference sequence). In DNA form, the CDR3 reads TGTGCCAGCAGCTCCAATGACGGACTAGCGGGGGCTTACAATGAGCAGTTCTTC. It is translated as CASSSNDGLAGAYNEQFF. The variable domain in full, with the rest retrieved from reference TRBV7-9 and TRBJ2-1, is DTGVSQNPRHKITKRGQNVTFRCDPISEHNRLYWYRQTLGQGPEFLTYFQNEAQLEKSRLLSDRFSAERPKGSFSTLEIQRTEQGDSAMYLCASSSNDGLAGAYNEQFFGPGTRLTVL.

This rearrangement joins TRBV5-6 to TRBJ1-5; D call uncertain. V dropped 1 base and J dropped 0 bases, with 14 bases sitting between them. The CDR3 loop spans 17 amino acids. CDR1 and CDR2 from the germline V gene are SGHDT and YYEEEE. CDR3 in amino acids: CASSLYSDHFSNQPQHF. CDR3 DNA: TGTGCCAGCAGCTTGTATTCCGATCACTTTAGCAATCAGCCCCAGCATTTT.

The chain joins TRBV6-5 to TRBJ2-3, with 11 bases that match TRBD2. V lost 8 bases and J lost 3; bases outside the gene matches: 4. Germline-derived CDR1 and CDR2 are MNHEY and SVGAGI. There are 14 residues in the CDR3. For the CDR3, the DNA is TGTGCCAGCCCTAGCGGGGGGAGTACAGATACGCAGTATTTT. Encoded protein: CASPSGGSTDTQYF.

This chain joins TRBV3-1 (or the pseudogene TRBV3-2) and TRBJ1-2, with TRBD1 identical over 10 bases. The J segment lost 3 bases and the V segment lost 4 bases, leaving 2 bases of the junction unmatched. This CDR3 comprises 14 residues. CDR1 is LGHDT and CDR2 is YNNKEL in the germline V gene (reference sequence). The chain's CDR3 is CASSRQGADYGYTF. DNA for the CDR3: TGTGCCAGCAGCCGACAGGGGGCGGACTATGGCTACACCTTC.

This chain connects TRBV5-4 to TRBJ2-5, with D possibly being TRBD1 or TRBD2 (5 bases each). V lost 0 bases, J lost 2 bases, and 11 bases lay in between. The CDR3 spans 15 residues. The germline V gene has CDR1 SGHNT and CDR2 YYREEE (reference sequence). This chain's CDR3 is CASSLVGREQETQYF. In DNA form, the CDR3 reads TGTGCCAGCAGCTTGGTTGGCAGGGAGCAAGAGACCCAGTACTTC. The whole variable domain, remainder taken from reference TRBV5-4 and TRBJ2-5, is ETGVTQSPTHLIKTRGQQVTLRCSSQSGHNTVSWYQQALGQGPQFIFQYYREEENGRGNFPPRFSGLQFPNYSSELNVNALELDDSALYLCASSLVGREQETQYFGPGTRLLVL.

This sequence joins TRBV30 and TRBJ1-2; D may be TRBD1 (5 bases). V lost 2 bases to trimming and J lost 2 bases, with 12 bases between them. Germline V gene sequence: CDR1 GTSNPN, CDR2 SVGIG (reference sequence). The CDR3 has 14 residues. CDR3: CAWSRTGYNYGYTF. CDR3 sequence (DNA): TGTGCCTGGAGTAGAACAGGTTACAACTATGGCTACACCTTC.

The chain combines TRBV5-1 with TRBJ2-7; 7 bases line up with TRBD2. The CDR3 loop spans 14 amino acids. Germline-derived CDR1 and CDR2 are SGHRS and YFSETQ. The V and J ends lost 5 bases and 3 bases, in that order; junction bases with no gene match: 8. Written as DNA, the CDR3 is TGCGCCAGCAGAAGCGGGGCTGGGGGCTACGAGCAGTACTTC. Translated: CASRSGAGGYEQYF.

This clone occurred once. The CDR3 reads CASSLGMNTEAFF. Written as DNA, the CDR3 is TGTGCCAGCAGTTTGGGGATGAACACTGAAGCTTTCTTT. The chain combines TRBV12-3 or TRBV12-4 with TRBJ1-1; D not certain. Trimming took 3 bases from V and 0 from J, leaving 5 bases between them. CDR3 length: 13 residues.

CDR3 amino acids: CASTLFGPEQFF. The CDR3 bases are TGTGCCAGCACCCTCTTTGGACCTGAGCAGTTCTTC. The chain combines TRBV12-3 or TRBV12-4 with TRBJ2-1, with D unclear. The CDR3 spans 12 residues. Trimming shortened V by 7 bases and J by 9 bases, and 13 bases separated the two germline ends.

V is TRBV7-8 and J is TRBJ1-2; D possibly corresponds to TRBD1 (6 bases). This CDR3 contains 12 residues. The germline CDR1 and CDR2 sequences are SGHVS and FQNEAQ. V lost 5 bases, J lost 5 bases, and 9 bases lay in between. As DNA, the CDR3 is TGTGCCAGCAGCCCGACAGGATATGGCTACACCTTC. It yields the protein CASSPTGYGYTF.

Only one count was recorded for this clone. The chain is built from TRBV6-5 and TRBJ1-1; no reliable D call. CDR1 is MNHEY, CDR2 SVGAGI, per germline. The CDR3 is made up of 13 amino acids. V was cut by 7 bases and J by 4 bases, with 13 bases left in between. CDR3 sequence reads: CASTPLQVTEAFF. CDR3 nucleotides: TGTGCCAGCACCCCTCTTCAGGTCACTGAAGCTTTCTTT.

This clone was observed once. J is TRBJ1-1 and V is TRBV11-3; no definite D call. The CDR3 is 12 residues long. Germline CDR1 reads SGHNT; CDR2 reads YENEEA. Deletions cut 8 bases from V and 4 bases from J, with 11 bases between. CDR3 region: CASGRRGTEAFF. CDR3 sequence (DNA): TGTGCCAGCGGAAGACGGGGCACTGAAGCTTTCTTT. The variable domain in full, completed from reference TRBV11-3 and TRBJ1-1, reads EAGVVQSPRYKIIEKKQPVAFWCNPISGHNTLYWYLQNLGQGPELLIRYENEEAVDDSQLPKDRFSAERLKGVDSTLKIQPAELGDSAVYLCASGRRGTEAFFGQGTRLTVV.

The chain uses TRBV4-1 and TRBJ1-3; D is unclear. Between the trimmed V and J ends, which lost 0 bases and 0 bases, there was a span of 9 bases. Germline values: CDR1 MGHRA, CDR2 YSYEKL. The CDR3 has 16 residues. The CDR3 DNA reads TGCGCCAGCAGCCAAGAGGGCTTTATCTCTGGAAACACCATATATTTT. This translates into CASSQEGFISGNTIYF.

The rearrangement uses TRBV20-1 and TRBJ1-5; no reliable D call. The germline V and J ends were trimmed by 3 bases and 0 bases, with 6 bases remaining between them. The CDR3 length is 13 residues. CDR1 DFQATT and CDR2 SNEGSKA come from the germline V gene (reference sequence). The CDR3 nucleotides read TGCAGTGCTAGTACAGATAGCAATCAGCCCCAGCATTTT. Amino acid sequence: CSASTDSNQPQHF.

The genes are TRBV19 and TRBJ1-2, with 9 bases aligning to TRBD1. Unmatched junction bases numbered 5, after V lost 5 bases and J lost 4 bases. Germline CDR1 reads LNHDA; CDR2 reads SQIVND (reference sequence). The CDR3 has 14 amino acids. CDR3 sequence (DNA): TGTGCCAGTAGTTCCACAGGGGGCGGCTATGGCTACACCTTC. Its protein is CASSSTGGGYGYTF.

The chain carries TRBV28 and TRBJ1-1; D is unresolved. Germline V lookup: CDR1 MDHEN, CDR2 SYDVKM. Trimming pared 6 bases from V and 1 base from J, leaving 18 bases between. This CDR3 region has 16 residues. The CDR3 region has the DNA TGTGCCAGCAGGTCGCGGCTTGGCGAACCGAACACTGAAGCTTTCTTT. Its protein product is CASRSRLGEPNTEAFF.

This clone showed up just a few times. The chain uses TRBV5-6 and TRBJ1-1; maybe TRBD1 (5 bases). Trimming stripped 3 bases from V and 0 bases from J, with 9 bases between. Per the germline V gene, CDR1 is SGHDT and CDR2 is YYEEEE. CDR3 length: 14 residues. The CDR3 is CASSSGPMNTEAFF. The CDR3, as DNA: TGTGCCAGCAGCTCGGGACCGATGAACACTGAAGCTTTCTTT.

The gene calls are TRBV24-1 and TRBJ2-3; 8 positions agree with TRBD2. This CDR3 region has 16 residues. The germline CDR1 and CDR2 sequences are KGHDR and SFDVKD. After removal of 3 bases from V and 1 base from J, the junction contained 5 bases not matched to a gene. CDR3 in DNA: TGTGCCACCAGTGATCTCGGGGGGGCGGGCACAGATACGCAGTATTTT. Amino acid sequence: CATSDLGGAGTDTQYF.